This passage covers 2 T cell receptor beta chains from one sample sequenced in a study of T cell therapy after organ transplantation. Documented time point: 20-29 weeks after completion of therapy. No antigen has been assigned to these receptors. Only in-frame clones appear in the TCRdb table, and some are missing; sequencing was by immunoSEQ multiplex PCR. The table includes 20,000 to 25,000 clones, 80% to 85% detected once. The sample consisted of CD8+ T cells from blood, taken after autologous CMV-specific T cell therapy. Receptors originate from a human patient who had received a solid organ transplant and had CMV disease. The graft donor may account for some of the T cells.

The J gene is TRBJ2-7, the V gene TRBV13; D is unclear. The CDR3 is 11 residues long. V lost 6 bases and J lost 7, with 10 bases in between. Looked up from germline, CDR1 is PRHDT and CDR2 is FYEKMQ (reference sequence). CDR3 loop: CASRPQGEQYF. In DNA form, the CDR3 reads TGTGCCAGCAGGCCCCAAGGGGAGCAGTACTTC.

Written as DNA, the CDR3 is TGTGCCAGCAGCCCACCTTATGGGGGGGGGAGCACAGATACGCAGTATTTT. Translated, it gives CASSPPYGGGSTDTQYF. V and J are TRBV7-9 and TRBJ2-3; 7 nucleotides match TRBD2. Germline loops: CDR1 SEHNR, CDR2 FQNEAQ (reference sequence). The V gene end was trimmed by 5 bases and the J gene end by 0 bases; junction bases not matched to a gene: 11. This CDR3 contains 17 residues.